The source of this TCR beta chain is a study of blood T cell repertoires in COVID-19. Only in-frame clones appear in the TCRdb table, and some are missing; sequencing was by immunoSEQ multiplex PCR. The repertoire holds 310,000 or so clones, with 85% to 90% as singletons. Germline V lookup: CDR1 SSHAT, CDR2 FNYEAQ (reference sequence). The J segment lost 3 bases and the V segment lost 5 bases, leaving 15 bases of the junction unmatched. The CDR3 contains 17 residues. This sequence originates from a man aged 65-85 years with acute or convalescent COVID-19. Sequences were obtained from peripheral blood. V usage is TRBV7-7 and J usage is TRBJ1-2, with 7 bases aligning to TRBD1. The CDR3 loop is CASSTPLTGAWDYGYTF. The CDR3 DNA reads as TGTGCCAGCAGCACCCCCCTCACAGGGGCTTGGGACTATGGCTACACCTTC.